The clone carrying this T cell receptor beta chain came up many times. The data derive from a study of T cells in Graves' hyperthyroidism and ophthalmopathy. The hyperthyroidism patients had all been newly diagnosed, and their disease duration was under 2 months. Their ages ranged from 18 to 65 years. On the basis of clinical symptoms, serum thyroxine and TRAb, thyroid ultrasound and orbital computed tomography, diagnoses were made. PBMCs were collected from a roughly 9.7 ml volume of fresh peripheral blood. The source material, RNA transcripts, was used to amplify TCR beta CDR3 regions. HTBI primers were used for first-round RT-PCR of the TCR CDR3. Via MiXCR, TCRdb re-called the multiplex PCR reads, giving one row per CDR3 protein. The sample lists a few hundred thousand distinct CDR3 sequences; roughly a fifth were seen once. The V gene lost 3 bases and the J gene lost 7 bases, with 11 bases spanning the gap. The CDR3 contains 13 residues. CDR1 is SGDLS and CDR2 is YYNGEE in the germline V gene.

The receptor was isolated from a woman aged 50 to 60 with Graves' hyperthyroidism. The chain couples TRBV9 to TRBJ2-1; D perhaps matches TRBD1 (6 bases). Sequencing was carried out using blood. This CDR3 reads CASSAQQGNEQFF. The CDR3 DNA follows: TGTGCCAGCAGCGCACAACAGGGAAATGAGCAGTTCTTC.